This T cell receptor (beta chain) was observed in a study of PD-L1 blockade in urothelial cancer. The CDR3 is 12 amino acids. The germline gives CDR1 MNHNS, CDR2 SASEGT. Trimming removed 3 bases from V and 4 bases from J, with 6 bases in between. TCRdb's table, derived via immunoSEQ multiplex PCR, lists solely in-frame clones and lacks some. The table includes some 20,000 clones, approximately 86% detected once. The starting material was PBMCs, obtained around atezolizumab (anti-PD-L1) treatment. The chain links TRBV6-1 to TRBJ1-2; D may be TRBD1 (6 bases). The sequence derives from a man aged 50 to 59 with urothelial cancer. The CDR3 here is CASSEDSYGYTF. DNA for the CDR3: TGTGCCAGCAGTGAGGACAGCTATGGCTACACCTTC.